One T cell receptor (beta chain) is described in this entry. Sequenced by immunoSEQ multiplex PCR; TCRdb stores in-frame clones only, minus some. The sample lists about 88,000 clones, around nine tenths occurring once. This sample was included in a study of OX40 agonist ivuxolimab in advanced cancers. Trimming took off 3 bases at V and 5 bases at J, with 16 bases between the two ends. The CDR3 is 15 amino acids. In germline, CDR1 is KGHSH, CDR2 LQKENI. Specimen: CD4+ or CD8+ T cells sorted from blood, collected in a trial of the OX40 agonist ivuxolimab. The sequence derives from an adult with an advanced solid tumor such as melanoma, head and neck, liver or kidney cancer. This chain connects TRBV18 to TRBJ2-5, with no clear D. The CDR3 loop reads CASSPAAVYGETQYF. CDR3 nucleotides: TGTGCCAGCTCACCGGCGGCAGTCTATGGGGAGACCCAGTACTTC. Full variable domain (missing parts from reference TRBV18 and TRBJ2-5): NAGVMQNPRHLVRRRGQEARLRCSPMKGHSHVYWYRQLPEEGLKFMVYLQKENIIDESGMPKERFSAEFPKEGPSILRIQQVVRGDSAAYFCASSPAAVYGETQYFGPGTRLLVL.